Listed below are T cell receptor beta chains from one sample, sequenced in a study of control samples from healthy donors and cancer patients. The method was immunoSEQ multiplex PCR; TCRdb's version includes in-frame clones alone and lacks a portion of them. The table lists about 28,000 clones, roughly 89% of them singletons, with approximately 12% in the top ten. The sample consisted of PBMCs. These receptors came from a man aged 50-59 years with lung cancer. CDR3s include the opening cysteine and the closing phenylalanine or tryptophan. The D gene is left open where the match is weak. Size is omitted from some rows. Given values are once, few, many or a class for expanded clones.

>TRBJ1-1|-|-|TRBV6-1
TGTGCCAGCAGTGACCGACAGTTTAACACTGAAGCTTTCTTT
CASSDRQFNTEAFF
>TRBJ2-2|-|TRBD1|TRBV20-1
TGCAGTGCTAGTAAGGGACAGGATAACACCGGGGAGCTGTTTTTT
CSASKGQDNTGELFF
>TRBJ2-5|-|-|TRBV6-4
TGTGCCAGCAGTGAACAGGCCCAAGAGACCCAGTACTTC
CASSEQAQETQYF
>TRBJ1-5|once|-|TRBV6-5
TGTGCCAGCAGTTTACAGGGTTTACAGCCCCAGCATTTT
CASSLQGLQPQHF
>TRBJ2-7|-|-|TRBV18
TGTGCCAGCTCACCACCAGGATCCTACGAGCAGTACTTC
CASSPPGSYEQYF
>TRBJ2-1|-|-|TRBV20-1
TGCAGTGCTCTAGACGGACAAGAGTTCTTC
CSALDGQEFF
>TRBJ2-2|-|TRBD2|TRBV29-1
TGCAGCGTTGAATTATGGGGACTAGCGGGGGGGCCCGGGGAGCTGTTTTTT
CSVELWGLAGGPGELFF
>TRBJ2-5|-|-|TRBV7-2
TGTGCCAGCAGCCCCCGGGACTTCCAAGAGACCCAGTACTTC
CASSPRDFQETQYF
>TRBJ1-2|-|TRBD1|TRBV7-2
TGTGCCAGCAGCTTACCCGACAGGGGGAACGCTGGCTACACCTTC
CASSLPDRGNAGYTF
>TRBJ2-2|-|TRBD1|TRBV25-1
TGTGCCAGCAGTGCGGGACAGGGCACCGGGGAGCTGTTTTTT
CASSAGQGTGELFF
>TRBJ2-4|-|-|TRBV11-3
TGTGCCAGCAGCCCCGGGACCGAGGAGGGGAACAAAAACATTCAGTACTTC
CASSPGTEEGNKNIQYF
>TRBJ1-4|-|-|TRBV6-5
TGTGCCAGCAGTTTGGGGGCGGCTAATGAAAAACTGTTTTTT
CASSLGAANEKLFF
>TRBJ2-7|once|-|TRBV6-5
TGTGCCAGTTCTCCGGGGCCTACCTACGAGCAGTACTTC
CASSPGPTYEQYF
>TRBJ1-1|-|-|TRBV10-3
TGTGCCATCAGACCCGAATTGGGTGGAGCTGAAGCTTTCTTT
CAIRPELGGAEAFF
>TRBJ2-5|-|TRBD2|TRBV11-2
TGTGCCAGCAGCTTAAATATCGGCGGGGGGACGGAGACCCAGTACTTC
CASSLNIGGGTETQYF
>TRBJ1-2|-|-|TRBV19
TGTGCCTCCAGGATGGATGGCTACACCTTC
CASRMDGYTF
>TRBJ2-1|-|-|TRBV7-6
TGTGCCAGCAGCTTATTAGGGTACAATGAGCAGTTCTTC
CASSLLGYNEQFF
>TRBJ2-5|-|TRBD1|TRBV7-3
TGTGCCAGCAGCCTCACCGGGACAGCATTACAAGAGACCCAGTACTTC
CASSLTGTALQETQYF